A single sample gave rise to the 29 T cell receptor beta chains below, sequenced in a study of blood T cells in healthy people across ages. Alongside a J-beta primer mix, a sample-barcoded 5' primer served in a second PCR lasting roughly 6 to 11 cycles. Using its own MiXCR run on the 5' RACE reads, TCRdb lists one record per CDR3 protein. The sample gives 1.5 million to 2 million distinct CDR3 sequences, roughly 27% of which show up once; 7.7% is in the top ten. The sample was blood. The receptor source for this set is a woman aged 30 to 39 in good health.

A few counts support this clonotype. V usage is TRBV12-3 or TRBV12-4 and J usage is TRBJ2-7, with TRBD1 matching 12 bases. Trimming took 5 bases from V and 2 from J; bases not matched to a gene: 16. The CDR3 length is 19 residues. The CDR3 sequence: CASSHDLGTGGPKTYEQYF. The CDR3 DNA reads TGTGCCAGCAGTCACGACCTTGGGACAGGGGGCCCCAAAACCTACGAGCAGTACTTC.

This clonotype was seen at least ten times. The V and J genes are TRBV5-1 and TRBJ2-7, with D unresolved. The CDR3 has 13 amino acids. Germline lookup yields CDR1 SGHRS and CDR2 YFSETQ. Trimming took off 0 bases at V and 6 bases at J, with 10 bases between the two ends. CDR3 region: CASSLGSVREQYF. DNA for the CDR3: TGCGCCAGCAGCTTGGGATCCGTCCGCGAGCAGTACTTC.

The rearrangement joins TRBV7-2 to TRBJ2-3; TRBD1 agrees at 9 bases. This CDR3 comprises 15 residues. The germline V gene encodes CDR1 SGHTA and CDR2 FQGNSA. The V segment lost 5 bases and the J segment 2 bases; nucleotides outside the gene matches: 5. The CDR3 loop is CASSADRGDTDTQYF. The DNA for the CDR3 is TGTGCCAGCAGCGCCGACAGGGGGGACACAGATACGCAGTATTTT.

The rearrangement links TRBV28 to TRBJ1-2; no definite D call. CDR3 length equals 15 residues. Germline lookup yields CDR1 MDHEN and CDR2 SYDVKM. V was trimmed by 7 bases and J by 1 base, leaving 16 bases between them. CDR3 in DNA: TGTGCCAGCAAGGTCAGGACGGGCGGTAACTATGGCTACACCTTC. Amino acid sequence: CASKVRTGGNYGYTF.

A few counts support this clonotype. The rearrangement joins TRBV20-1 to TRBJ2-1; D possibly corresponds to TRBD1 (5 bases). Trimming cost V 0 bases and J 6 bases, with 18 bases left between them. Germline lookup yields CDR1 DFQATT and CDR2 SNEGSKA (reference sequence). The CDR3 totals 16 residues. The CDR3 coding sequence is TGCAGTGCTAGAGATCTTGGGCAGGGTGCTTTCAATGAGCAGTTCTTC. Its translation is CSARDLGQGAFNEQFF.

This clonotype was found a few times. V is TRBV7-7 and J is TRBJ1-1; possible D gene TRBD1, 6 bases. Trimming cost V 5 bases and J 1 base, with 14 bases left between them. Per germline, CDR1 SSHAT and CDR2 FNYEAQ (reference sequence). The CDR3 is made up of 15 amino acids. CDR3 DNA sequence: TGTGCCAGCAGCCCCATTTGGGGGGCGAACACTGAAGCTTTCTTT. Its protein is CASSPIWGANTEAFF.

This clonotype occurred once. The chain carries TRBV5-1 and TRBJ2-1; 7 positions match TRBD1. The CDR3 length is 16 residues. From germline, CDR1 is SGHRS and CDR2 YFSETQ. V gave up 3 bases and J gave up 3 bases; unmatched junction bases: 9. CDR3 residues: CASSSATGPYYNEQFF. DNA of the CDR3: TGCGCCAGCAGCTCGGCGACAGGGCCGTACTACAATGAGCAGTTCTTC.

V is TRBV7-9 and J is TRBJ2-1; tentative D call: TRBD2 (6 bases). V gave up 9 bases and J gave up 3 bases, with 18 bases separating them. Germline CDR1 SEHNR, CDR2 FQNEAQ (reference sequence). CDR3 size: 15 residues. The CDR3 sequence: CASSVGGGVYNEQFF. The CDR3 coding sequence is TGTGCCAGTAGCGTAGGCGGCGGGGTCTACAATGAGCAGTTCTTC.

The chain links TRBV10-3 to TRBJ2-7; D could derive from TRBD1 or TRBD2 (5 bases each). The germline V and J ends were trimmed by 4 bases and 5 bases, with 9 bases remaining between them. The CDR3 is 12 residues long. Germline V gives CDR1 ENHRY, CDR2 SYGVKD. Here the CDR3 DNA reads TGTGCCATCAGTGTAAGGGACCACGAGCAGTACTTC. Translating gives CAISVRDHEQYF.

As concerns this clonotype: The CDR3 does not end in the conserved phenylalanine or tryptophan, so this is likely a read error. The chain combines TRBV7-2 with TRBJ2-3; D is uncertain. The CDR3 spans 12 residues. The germline V gene has CDR1 SGHTA and CDR2 FQGNSA. The CDR3 region has the DNA TGTGCCGGCAGCATCGTGGCAGATACGCAGTATTTG. This translates into CAGSIVADTQYL.

In this sample, this clonotype turned up a few times. V usage is TRBV10-3 and J usage is TRBJ2-3; possibly TRBD1 or TRBD2 for D (6 bases each). The CDR3 is made up of 14 amino acids. V was pared by 8 bases and J by 0 bases, with 12 bases between. Germline CDR1 is ENHRY and CDR2 is SYGVKD. For the CDR3, the DNA is TGTGCCATCCGGACGGGGGCTAGCACAGATACGCAGTATTTT. Protein sequence: CAIRTGASTDTQYF.

This clonotype turned up a few times. The V gene is TRBV5-4, the J gene TRBJ2-3; a weak D match, TRBD2 (6 bases). Trimming cost V 4 bases and J 2 bases, with 17 bases left between them. Per the germline V gene, CDR1 is SGHNT and CDR2 is YYREEE (reference sequence). There are 16 residues in the CDR3. CDR3 loop: CASSTRAGKPTDTQYF. The CDR3 region has the DNA TGTGCCAGCAGCACAAGGGCGGGAAAACCCACAGATACGCAGTATTTT.

V gene TRBV29-1 combines with J gene TRBJ2-1; either TRBD1 or TRBD2 may supply D (5 bases each). CDR1 SQVTM and CDR2 ANQGSEA come from the germline V gene. The V end was cut by 0 bases, the J end by 4 bases, with 13 bases between. This CDR3 contains 15 residues. CDR3 residues: CSVEEMAREYNEQFF. CDR3 in DNA: TGCAGCGTTGAAGAAATGGCCAGGGAGTACAATGAGCAGTTCTTC.

Notes on this clonotype: A much larger clone differs by one base, so this may be a read error. In this CDR3 the conserved last residue, phenylalanine or tryptophan, is missing, so a read error is likely. The chain couples TRBV5-1 to TRBJ2-1; 13 positions agree with TRBD2. This CDR3 has 15 residues. V was pared by 7 bases and J by 8 bases, with 9 bases of the junction left unmatched. The germline V gene encodes CDR1 SGHRS and CDR2 YFSETQ. CDR3 region: CASRRGTSGEDEQFV. CDR3 nucleotides: TGCGCCAGCCGCCGCGGGACTAGCGGGGAAGATGAGCAGTTCGTC.

To note about this clonotype: At one end the junction does not follow the germline gene, possibly because of a read error. The chain links TRBV5-6 to TRBJ2-1; D not certain. CDR3 length: 13 residues. CDR1 is SGHDT and CDR2 is YYEEEE in the germline V gene. The CDR3 DNA reads TGTGCCAGCACCTTGAACCCCTACAATGAGCAGTTCTTC. It translates to CASTLNPYNEQFF.

J is TRBJ1-1 and V is TRBV6-5; 7 nucleotides match TRBD1. Losses at the gene ends were 2 bases for V and 4 bases for J; bases not matched to a gene: 4. CDR3 length equals 14 residues. CDR1 MNHEY and CDR2 SVGAGI come from the germline V gene. The CDR3 nucleotides are TGTGCCAGCAGTTACGAGGGGGCCGCCACTGAAGCTTTCTTT. Encoded protein: CASSYEGAATEAFF.

This chain links TRBV3-1 with TRBJ2-1; 10 bases agree with TRBD2. CDR1 is LGHDT and CDR2 is YNNKEL in the germline V gene (reference sequence). Germline trimming cut 4 bases from V and 9 bases from J; bases unmatched to any gene: 15. The CDR3 spans 17 residues. CDR3 sequence (DNA): TGTGCCAGCAGCCGGCAAATCATAGCGGGGGGTCAGGGTGAGCAGTTCTTC. Its translation is CASSRQIIAGGQGEQFF.

This clonotype was counted at least ten times. The chain couples TRBV7-2 to TRBJ2-7, with 7 bases matching TRBD2. This CDR3 contains 15 residues. V lost 5 bases and J lost 0; bases outside the gene matches: 7. Germline lookup yields CDR1 SGHTA and CDR2 FQGNSA. Here the CDR3 DNA reads TGTGCCAGCAGCCGACTAGCCGATGTCTCCTACGAGCAGTACTTC. This translates into CASSRLADVSYEQYF.

The rearrangement uses TRBV18 and TRBJ1-5; TRBD1 is a possible D gene (5 bases). CDR1 KGHSH and CDR2 LQKENI come from the germline V gene. The V end lost 3 bases, the J end lost 5 bases, and 8 bases lay between the germline ends. CDR3 size: 13 residues. Here the CDR3 DNA reads TGTGCCAGCTCACCGGGGCCCCATCAGCCCCAGCATTTT. Translated: CASSPGPHQPQHF.

About this clonotype: A much larger clonotype is one base distant, so this may be a read error. V usage is TRBV29-1 and J usage is TRBJ2-7; D is unresolved. CDR1 is SQVTM and CDR2 is ANQGSEA in the germline V gene. The CDR3 has 10 residues. The V end lost 4 bases, the J end lost 7 bases, and 8 bases lay between the germline ends. This CDR3 reads CSVVSSEQYF. The CDR3 DNA sequence: TGCAGCGTTGTGAGCTCTGAGCAGTACTTC.

V is TRBV18 and J is TRBJ2-7; no reliable D call. Per the germline V gene, CDR1 is KGHSH and CDR2 is LQKENI. V was clipped by 6 bases and J by 6 bases, with 12 bases between them. The CDR3 covers 12 residues. The CDR3 spells CASSPDLSEQYF. As DNA, the CDR3 is TGTGCCAGCTCCCCCGATCTGAGCGAGCAGTACTTC.

The J gene is TRBJ1-5, the V gene TRBV2, with D unresolved. Trimming cost V 9 bases and J 4 bases, with 13 bases left between them. CDR1 is SNHLY and CDR2 is FYNNEI in the germline V gene. The CDR3 totals 13 residues. CDR3 protein: CASKGLGNQPQHF. CDR3 coding DNA: TGTGCCAGTAAGGGTCTAGGTAATCAGCCCCAGCATTTT.

The V and J genes are TRBV28 and TRBJ2-7; D unclear. CDR1 and CDR2 from the germline V gene are MDHEN and SYDVKM. Trimming stripped 10 bases from V and 3 bases from J, with 16 bases between. The length of the CDR3 is 13 residues. As DNA, the CDR3 is TGTGCCACCAATCTGCCCGGCGACTACGAGCAGTACTTC. Encoded protein: CATNLPGDYEQYF.

The V gene is TRBV5-1, the J gene TRBJ2-1; TRBD2 matches at 13 bases. J gave up 8 bases and V 5 bases, and 4 bases lay outside the gene matches. In germline, CDR1 is SGHRS, CDR2 YFSETQ. The CDR3 is 14 residues long. The CDR3 nucleotides read TGCGCCAGCAGACTAGCGGGAGGGATGGATGAGCAGTTCTTC. It yields the protein CASRLAGGMDEQFF.

This chain joins TRBV5-1 and TRBJ2-5; 9 bases fit TRBD2. Germline trimming cut 4 bases from V and 2 bases from J; bases unmatched to any gene: 12. CDR3 size: 17 residues. The germline gives CDR1 SGHRS, CDR2 YFSETQ. The CDR3 nucleotides are TGCGCCAGCAGCCCCGAGGGGCTAGCGGGGACACAAGAGACCCAGTACTTC. This codes for CASSPEGLAGTQETQYF.

This clonotype was recorded once. Mismatch with germline at one junction end may stem from a read error. The chain combines TRBV6-5 with TRBJ2-3; TRBD2 is a possible D gene (6 bases). The CDR3 covers 16 residues. Germline lookup yields CDR1 MNHEY and CDR2 SVGAGI. The CDR3 region is CGSSPARGRSTDTQYF. CDR3 DNA sequence: TGTGGCAGCAGTCCCGCCCGGGGGAGGAGCACAGATACGCAGTATTTT.

This clonotype was seen at least ten times. The chain carries TRBV20-1 and TRBJ2-1; 14 nucleotides match TRBD2. The V segment lost 5 bases and the J segment 6 bases; nucleotides outside the gene matches: 6. CDR1 and CDR2 from the germline V gene are DFQATT and SNEGSKA (reference sequence). There are 15 residues in the CDR3. CDR3 residues: CSAPLGTSGGNEQFF. DNA of the CDR3: TGCAGTGCTCCCTTAGGGACTAGCGGGGGCAATGAGCAGTTCTTC.

This clonotype was found a few times. The chain joins TRBV2 to TRBJ2-7, with 9 bases aligning to TRBD2. CDR3 length: 15 residues. Germline V gene data show CDR1 as SNHLY and CDR2 as FYNNEI. Trimming took 4 bases from V and 2 from J; bases not matched to a gene: 6. The CDR3 DNA is TGTGCCAGCAGTGTTGAGCGGGAGGTTACCTACGAGCAGTACTTC. This sequence encodes CASSVEREVTYEQYF.

The CDR3: CASSVGSSLGHEQYF. CDR3 DNA sequence: TGTGCCAGCAGCGTAGGATCCTCACTAGGCCACGAGCAGTACTTC. The chain links TRBV9 to TRBJ2-7, with D possibly being TRBD2 (5 bases). In germline, CDR1 is SGDLS, CDR2 YYNGEE. V was cut by 0 bases and J by 5 bases, with 15 bases left in between. The CDR3 contains 15 residues.